This is a list of T cell receptor beta chains from one sample in a study of cytomegalovirus exposure and HLA in healthy donors. Method: immunoSEQ multiplex PCR; TCRdb's copy keeps in-frame clones and lacks some. The data contain about 86,000 clones, more than 75% of them seen just once; the ten biggest clones take up approximately 14%. Sequenced input: PBMCs. The receptors come from a woman aged 40-49 years in good health and CMV-seropositive. Both conserved end residues are part of each CDR3. A D gene is named only where the DNA matches it firmly. Clone size is stated in some rows and not others, as once, few, many or a class when expanded.

CDR3aa	CDR3nt	d_gene	abundance	v_gene	j_gene
CATSRDGTAYYEQYF	TGTGCCACCAGCAGAGACGGGACAGCATACTACGAGCAGTACTTC	TRBD1	.	TRBV15	TRBJ2-7
CASSLGGGLGYEQYF	TGCGCCAGCAGCTTGGGGGGGGGCCTGGGATACGAGCAGTACTTC	.	.	TRBV5-1	TRBJ2-7
CASSVGQENTEAFF	TGTGCCAGCAGTGTCGGACAGGAGAACACTGAAGCTTTCTTT	TRBD1	once	TRBV27	TRBJ1-1
CASSGGTGEGAGELFF	TGTGCCAGCAGCGGCGGGACAGGGGAAGGAGCCGGGGAGCTGTTTTTT	TRBD1	.	TRBV9	TRBJ2-2
CASSYSGGPGEQYF	TGTGCCAGCAGCTATAGCGGGGGGCCAGGTGAGCAGTACTTC	TRBD2	.	TRBV7-9	TRBJ2-7
CASSLSPTQETQYF	TGTGCCAGCAGCTTAAGCCCTACCCAAGAGACCCAGTACTTC	.	.	TRBV11-3	TRBJ2-5
CAISESGGANQPQHF	TGTGCCATCAGTGAGTCGGGGGGGGCAAATCAGCCCCAGCATTTT	.	.	TRBV10-3	TRBJ1-5
CASSRDRGRGNEQFF	TGTGCCAGCAGCCGAGACAGGGGACGGGGCAATGAGCAGTTCTTC	TRBD1	.	TRBV7-2	TRBJ2-1
CASSLDWGGYNEQFF	TGTGCCAGCAGCTTAGATTGGGGGGGCTACAATGAGCAGTTCTTC	TRBD2	.	TRBV11-2	TRBJ2-1
CSVEYAGQGSYEQYF	TGCAGCGTTGAATATGCGGGACAGGGCTCCTACGAGCAGTACTTC	TRBD1	few	TRBV29-1	TRBJ2-7
CASSIGRNPYGYTF	TGTGCCAGCAGCATCGGGAGAAACCCCTATGGCTACACCTTC	.	.	TRBV5-6	TRBJ1-2
CASSPSFRGRETQYF	TGTGCCAGCAGTCCATCTTTCAGAGGGAGGGAGACCCAGTACTTC	.	.	TRBV27	TRBJ2-5
CATYPRNDYGYTF	TGTGCCACCTACCCCAGGAATGACTATGGCTACACCTTC	.	.	TRBV28	TRBJ1-2